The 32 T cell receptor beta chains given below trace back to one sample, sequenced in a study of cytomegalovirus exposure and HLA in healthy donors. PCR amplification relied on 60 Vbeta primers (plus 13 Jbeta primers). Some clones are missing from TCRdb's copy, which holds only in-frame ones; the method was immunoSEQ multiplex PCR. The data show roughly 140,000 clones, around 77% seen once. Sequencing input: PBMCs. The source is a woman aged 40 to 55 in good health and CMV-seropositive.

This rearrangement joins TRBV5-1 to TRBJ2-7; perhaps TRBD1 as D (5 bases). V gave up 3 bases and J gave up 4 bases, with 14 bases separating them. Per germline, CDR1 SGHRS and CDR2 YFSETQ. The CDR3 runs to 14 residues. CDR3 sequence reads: CASSSSGLGYEQYF. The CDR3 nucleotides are TGCGCCAGCAGCTCATCAGGGCTAGGGTACGAGCAGTACTTC.

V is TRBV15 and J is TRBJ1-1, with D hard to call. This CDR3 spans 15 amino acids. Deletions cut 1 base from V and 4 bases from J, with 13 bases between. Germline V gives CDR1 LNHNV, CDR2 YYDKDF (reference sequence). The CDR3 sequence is CATSRGLGGGTEAFF. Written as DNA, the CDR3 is TGTGCCACCAGCAGAGGACTGGGAGGAGGCACTGAAGCTTTCTTT.

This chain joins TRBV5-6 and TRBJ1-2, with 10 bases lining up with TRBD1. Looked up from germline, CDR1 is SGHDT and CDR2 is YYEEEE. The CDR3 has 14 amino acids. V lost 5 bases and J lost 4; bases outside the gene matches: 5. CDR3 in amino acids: CASSPGQGGYGYTF. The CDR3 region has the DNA TGTGCCAGCAGTCCCGGACAGGGGGGCTATGGCTACACCTTC. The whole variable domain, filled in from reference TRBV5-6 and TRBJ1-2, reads DAGVTQSPTHLIKTRGQQVTLRCSPKSGHDTVSWYQQALGQGPQFIFQYYEEEERQRGNFPDRFSGHQFPNYSSELNVNALLLGDSALYLCASSPGQGGYGYTFGSGTRLTVV.

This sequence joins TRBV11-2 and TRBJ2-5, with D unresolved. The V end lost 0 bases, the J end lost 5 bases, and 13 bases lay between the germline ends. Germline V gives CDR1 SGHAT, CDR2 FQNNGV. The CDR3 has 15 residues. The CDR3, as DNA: TGTGCCAGCAGCTTAGACTTTTCGGTTATGGAGACCCAGTACTTC. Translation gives CASSLDFSVMETQYF.

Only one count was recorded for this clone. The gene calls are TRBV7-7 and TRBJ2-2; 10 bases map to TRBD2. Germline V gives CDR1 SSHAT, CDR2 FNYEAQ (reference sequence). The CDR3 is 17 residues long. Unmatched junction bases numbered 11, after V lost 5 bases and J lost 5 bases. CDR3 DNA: TGTGCCAGCAGCGCTTGGGTTGCTAGCGGGGGAACCGGGGAGCTGTTTTTT. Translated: CASSAWVASGGTGELFF.

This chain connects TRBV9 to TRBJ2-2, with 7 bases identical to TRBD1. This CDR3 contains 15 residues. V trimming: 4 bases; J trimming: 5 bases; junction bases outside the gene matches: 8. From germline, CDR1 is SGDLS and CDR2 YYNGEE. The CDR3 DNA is TGTGCCAGCAGCCCACGGGACAGACGAACCGGGGAGCTGTTTTTT. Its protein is CASSPRDRRTGELFF.

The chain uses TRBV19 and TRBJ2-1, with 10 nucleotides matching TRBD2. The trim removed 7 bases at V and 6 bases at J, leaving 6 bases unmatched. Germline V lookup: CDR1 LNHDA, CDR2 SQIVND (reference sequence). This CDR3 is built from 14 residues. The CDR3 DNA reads TGTGCCAGTAAAAGCGGGGGGGCGGTCAATGAGCAGTTCTTC. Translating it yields CASKSGGAVNEQFF.

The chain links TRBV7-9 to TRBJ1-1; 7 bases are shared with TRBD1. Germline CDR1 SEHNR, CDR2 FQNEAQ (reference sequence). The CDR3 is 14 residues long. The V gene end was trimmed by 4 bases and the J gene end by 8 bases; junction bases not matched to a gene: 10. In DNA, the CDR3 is TGTGCCAGCAGCTCACTAATTCCGGGACAGGAAGCTTTCTTT. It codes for CASSSLIPGQEAFF.

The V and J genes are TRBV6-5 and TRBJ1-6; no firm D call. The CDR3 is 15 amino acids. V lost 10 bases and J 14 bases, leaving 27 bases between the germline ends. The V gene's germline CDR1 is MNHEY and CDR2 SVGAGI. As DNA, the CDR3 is TGTGCCACCTTGGAGGGCTTTGGCTTTTCGGGCACCCTCCACTTT. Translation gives CATLEGFGFSGTLHF.

CDR3 sequence reads: CASSLTSTGGETQYF. The CDR3 nucleotides read TGTGCCAGCAGCTTAACTTCGACAGGGGGGGAGACCCAGTACTTC. This chain connects TRBV7-3 to TRBJ2-5; 9 bases agree with TRBD1. V was clipped by 0 bases and J by 5 bases; unmatched bases: 4. The germline V gene has CDR1 SGHTA and CDR2 FQGTGA. The CDR3 has 15 amino acids.

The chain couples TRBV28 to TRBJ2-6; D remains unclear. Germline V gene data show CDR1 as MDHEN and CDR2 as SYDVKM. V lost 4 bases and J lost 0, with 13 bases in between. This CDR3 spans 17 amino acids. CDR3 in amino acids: CASSSPMRSSGANVLTF. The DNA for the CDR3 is TGTGCCAGCAGTTCCCCAATGCGAAGCTCTGGGGCCAACGTCCTGACTTTC.

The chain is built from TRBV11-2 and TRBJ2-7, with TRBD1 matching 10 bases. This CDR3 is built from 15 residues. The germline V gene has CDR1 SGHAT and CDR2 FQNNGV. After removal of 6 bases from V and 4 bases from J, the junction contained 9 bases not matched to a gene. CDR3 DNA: TGTGCCAGCAGTCCGGGACAGGGGAAGGGGTACGAGCAGTACTTC. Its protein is CASSPGQGKGYEQYF.

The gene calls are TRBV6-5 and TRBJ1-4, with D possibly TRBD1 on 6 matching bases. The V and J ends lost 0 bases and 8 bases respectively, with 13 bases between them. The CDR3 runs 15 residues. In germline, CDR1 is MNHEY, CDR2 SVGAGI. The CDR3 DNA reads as TGTGCCAGCAGTTACTCCTCCGGGACAAGCGAAAAACTGTTTTTT. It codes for CASSYSSGTSEKLFF.

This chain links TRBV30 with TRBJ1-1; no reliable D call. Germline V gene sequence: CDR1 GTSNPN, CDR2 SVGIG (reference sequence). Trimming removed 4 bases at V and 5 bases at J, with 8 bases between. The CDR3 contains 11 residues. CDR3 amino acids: CAWKGGTEAFF. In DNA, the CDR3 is TGTGCCTGGAAGGGCGGGACTGAAGCTTTCTTT. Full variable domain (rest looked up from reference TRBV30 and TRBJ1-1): SQTIHQWPATLVQPVGSPLSLECTVEGTSNPNLYWYRQAAGRGLQLLFYSVGIGQISSEVPQNLSASRPQDRQFILSSKKLLLSDSGFYLCAWKGGTEAFFGQGTRLTVV.

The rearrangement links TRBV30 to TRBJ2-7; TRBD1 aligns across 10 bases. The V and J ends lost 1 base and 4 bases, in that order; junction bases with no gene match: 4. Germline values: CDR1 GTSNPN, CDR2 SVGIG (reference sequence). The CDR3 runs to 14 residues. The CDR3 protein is CAWSDGTGDYEQYF. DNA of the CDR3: TGTGCCTGGAGTGACGGGACAGGGGATTACGAGCAGTACTTC.

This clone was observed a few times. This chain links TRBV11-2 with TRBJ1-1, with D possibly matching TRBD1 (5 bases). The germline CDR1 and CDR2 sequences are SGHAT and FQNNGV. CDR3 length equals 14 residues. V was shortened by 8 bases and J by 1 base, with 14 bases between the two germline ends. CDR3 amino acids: CASGWGSQNTEAFF. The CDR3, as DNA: TGTGCCAGCGGTTGGGGCTCACAGAACACTGAAGCTTTCTTT.

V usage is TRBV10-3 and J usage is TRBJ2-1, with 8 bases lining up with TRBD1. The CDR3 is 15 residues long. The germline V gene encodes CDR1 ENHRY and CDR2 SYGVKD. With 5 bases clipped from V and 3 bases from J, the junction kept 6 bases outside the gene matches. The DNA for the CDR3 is TGTGCCATCAGTCCGACAGGGGCAGGCTACAATGAGCAGTTCTTC. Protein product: CAISPTGAGYNEQFF.

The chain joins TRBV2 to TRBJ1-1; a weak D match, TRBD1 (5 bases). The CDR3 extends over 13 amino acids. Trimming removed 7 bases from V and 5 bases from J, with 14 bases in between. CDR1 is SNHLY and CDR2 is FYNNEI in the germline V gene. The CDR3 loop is CASIIIYRTEAFF. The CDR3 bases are TGTGCCAGCATTATAATATACAGGACTGAAGCTTTCTTT. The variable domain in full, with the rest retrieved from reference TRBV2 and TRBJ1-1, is EPEVTQTPSHQVTQMGQEVILRCVPISNHLYFYWYRQILGQKVEFLVSFYNNEISEKSEIFDDQFSVERPDGSNFTLKIRSTKLEDSAMYFCASIIIYRTEAFFGQGTRLTVV.

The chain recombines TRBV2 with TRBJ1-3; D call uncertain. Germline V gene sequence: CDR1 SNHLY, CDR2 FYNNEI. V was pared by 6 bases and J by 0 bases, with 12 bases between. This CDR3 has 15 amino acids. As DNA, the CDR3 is TGTGCCAGCAGACAACAGACAATCTCTGGAAACACCATATATTTT. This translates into CASRQQTISGNTIYF.

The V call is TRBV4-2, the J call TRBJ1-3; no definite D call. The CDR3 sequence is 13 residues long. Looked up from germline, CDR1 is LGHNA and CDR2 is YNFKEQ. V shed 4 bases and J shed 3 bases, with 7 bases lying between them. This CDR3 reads CASSPPGGNTIYF. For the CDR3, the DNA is TGTGCCAGCAGCCCGCCAGGTGGAAACACCATATATTTT.

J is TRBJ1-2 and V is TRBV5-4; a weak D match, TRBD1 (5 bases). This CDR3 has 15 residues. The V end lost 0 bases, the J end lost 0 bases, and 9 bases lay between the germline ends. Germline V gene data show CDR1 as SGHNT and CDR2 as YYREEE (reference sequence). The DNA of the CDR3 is TGTGCCAGCAGCTTGGTGGGGGAGGCTAACTATGGCTACACCTTC. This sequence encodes CASSLVGEANYGYTF.

The CDR3 spells CASSYSTGRSYEQYF. The CDR3 DNA follows: TGTGCCAGCAGTTACTCGACAGGGAGGTCCTACGAGCAGTACTTC. V usage is TRBV6-5 and J usage is TRBJ2-7, with a possible D match to TRBD1 (7 bases). CDR3 length: 15 amino acids. Trimming shortened V by 0 bases and J by 1 base, and 10 bases separated the two germline ends. CDR1 and CDR2 from the germline V gene are MNHEY and SVGAGI.

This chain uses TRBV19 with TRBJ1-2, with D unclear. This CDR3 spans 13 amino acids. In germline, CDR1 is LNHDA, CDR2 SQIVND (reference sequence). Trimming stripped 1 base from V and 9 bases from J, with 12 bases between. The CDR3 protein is CASSIGGGGSYTF. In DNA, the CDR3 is TGTGCCAGTAGTATAGGTGGAGGAGGAAGCTACACCTTC.

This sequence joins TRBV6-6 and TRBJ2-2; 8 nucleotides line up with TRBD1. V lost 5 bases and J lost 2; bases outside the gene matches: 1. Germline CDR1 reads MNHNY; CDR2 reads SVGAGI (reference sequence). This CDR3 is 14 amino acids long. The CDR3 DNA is TGTGCCAGCAGTGACAGGGGAAACACCGGGGAGCTGTTTTTT. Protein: CASSDRGNTGELFF.

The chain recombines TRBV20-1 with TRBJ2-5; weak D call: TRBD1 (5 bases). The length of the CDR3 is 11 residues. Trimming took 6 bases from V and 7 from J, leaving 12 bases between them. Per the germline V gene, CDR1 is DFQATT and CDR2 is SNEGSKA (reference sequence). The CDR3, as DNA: TGCAGTGCCAGGGCACCGGGGACCCAGTACTTC. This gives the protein CSARAPGTQYF.

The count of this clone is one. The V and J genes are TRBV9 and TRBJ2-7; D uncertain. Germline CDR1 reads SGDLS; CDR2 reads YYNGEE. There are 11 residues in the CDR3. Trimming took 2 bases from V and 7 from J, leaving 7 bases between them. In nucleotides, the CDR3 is TGTGCCAGCAGCGTTTATCAGGAGCAGTACTTC. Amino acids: CASSVYQEQYF.

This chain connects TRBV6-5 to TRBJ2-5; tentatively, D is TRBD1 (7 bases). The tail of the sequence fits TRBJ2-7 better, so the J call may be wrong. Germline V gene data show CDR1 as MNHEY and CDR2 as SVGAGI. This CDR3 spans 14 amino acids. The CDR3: CASSPAGGIHEQYF. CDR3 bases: TGTGCCAGCAGTCCGGCAGGGGGGATTCACGAGCAGTACTTC.

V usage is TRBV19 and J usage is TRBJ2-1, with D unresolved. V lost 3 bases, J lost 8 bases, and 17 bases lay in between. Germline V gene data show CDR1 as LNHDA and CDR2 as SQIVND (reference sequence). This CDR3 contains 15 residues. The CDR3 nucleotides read TGTGCCAGTAGTATTTTCCGGGTCCTAGGCGATGAGCAGTTCTTC. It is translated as CASSIFRVLGDEQFF.

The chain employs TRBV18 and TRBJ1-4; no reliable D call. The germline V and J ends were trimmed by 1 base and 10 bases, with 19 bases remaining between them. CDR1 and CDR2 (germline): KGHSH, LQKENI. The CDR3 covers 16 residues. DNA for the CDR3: TGTGCCAGCTCACCACGGAGGGAGGAGCTGGGTTCAAAACTGTTTTTT. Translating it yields CASSPRREELGSKLFF.

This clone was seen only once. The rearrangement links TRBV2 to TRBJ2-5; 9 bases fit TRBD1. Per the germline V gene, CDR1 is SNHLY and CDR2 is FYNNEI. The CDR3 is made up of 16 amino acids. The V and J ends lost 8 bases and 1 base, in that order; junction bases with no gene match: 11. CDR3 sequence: CASSLRQGGTQETQYF. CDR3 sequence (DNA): TGTGCCAGCTCACTCCGACAGGGGGGAACCCAAGAGACCCAGTACTTC.

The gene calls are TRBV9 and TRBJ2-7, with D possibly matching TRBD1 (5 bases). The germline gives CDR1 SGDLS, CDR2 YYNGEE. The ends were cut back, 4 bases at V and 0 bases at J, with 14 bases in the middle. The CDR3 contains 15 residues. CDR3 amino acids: CASSPSAQGSYEQYF. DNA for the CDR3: TGTGCCAGCAGCCCCTCCGCGCAGGGCTCCTACGAGCAGTACTTC.

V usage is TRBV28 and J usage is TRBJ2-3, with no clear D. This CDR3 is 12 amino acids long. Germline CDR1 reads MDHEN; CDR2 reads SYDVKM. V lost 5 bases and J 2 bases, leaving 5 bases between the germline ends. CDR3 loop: CASSPYTDTQYF. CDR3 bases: TGTGCCAGCAGTCCCTACACAGATACGCAGTATTTT. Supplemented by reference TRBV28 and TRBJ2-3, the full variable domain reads DVKVTQSSRYLVKRTGEKVFLECVQDMDHENMFWYRQDPGLGLRLIYFSYDVKMKEKGDIPEGYSVSREKKERFSLILESASTNQTSMYLCASSPYTDTQYFGPGTRLTVL.